This paragraph reports one TCR beta chain. This clone has only a few counts. No antigen is known for it. Per-base quality was not reported, and no clone a single base away is much larger than it. In total, roughly 670 healthy bone marrow donors made up the cohort. All cohort members were sampled while nominally healthy, although unrecorded immune exposures were likely present. CMV serostatus was recorded as positive for about 300 and negative for about half of the 666 cohort members, whereas no CMV serostatus was recorded for the donor in question. Every donor gave a peripheral blood sample, and the peripheral blood mononuclear cells from that sample were used for TCR beta sequencing. Genomic DNA extraction from the blood cell samples was performed with the Qiagen DNeasy Blood Extraction Kit. The sample comes from a study of cytomegalovirus exposure and HLA in healthy donors (dated 2017 in TCRdb). Regarding the study in general: An earlier analysis of under 600 of the donors reported roughly 270 Gb of sequence data and some 120 million unique TCR beta sequences from about 200 million T cells. The number of donors typed differed by locus, with roughly 629-640 for A, B, C, DRB1 and DQB1, 522 for DQA1, some 570 for DPA1, and 472 for DPB1. Besides the first cohort of under 700 subjects, a separate validation cohort made up of 95 to 150 different subjects was used. Roughly five DR-DQ haplotypes were handled as single units for association and clustering because linkage in the cohort was strong. The later analysis used no new phenotypic data to find candidate immune exposures, relying instead on TCR beta sequences and their occurrence across donors. Every repertoire in the discovery cohort had been generated on one and the same sequencing platform. An earlier analysis of several hundred of the donors applied high-throughput TCR beta sequencing to assess whether each TCR beta V gene segment acted as functional or pseudogenic. Among about 390 genotyped donors of the cohort, an average of 235,054 unique TCR beta nucleotide sequences were sequenced per donor, 15% to 20% of them non-productive. Of the 300 to 400 genotyped donors, over 70% fell in the genetic ancestry cluster associated with self-reported Caucasian donors. Roughly 300 gigabases of sequencing data and approximately 93 million unique TCR sequences were included in an early release covering about 700 HLA-typed donors. Donor age, sex, ethnicity and CMV serostatus were collected together with the repertoire data. The study was designed to test whether signatures of past pathogen exposure could be identified by cataloging public T cell receptors. The T cell repertoires of 666 subjects were profiled by immunosequencing and related to cytomegalovirus serostatus. The study combined high-throughput TCR immunosequencing, statistical association of individual TCRs with disease status, and machine learning to predict cytomegalovirus infection status. To study patterns of TCR occurrence, a later analysis re-analyzed previously published TCR beta repertoires from under 750 donors and added high-resolution HLA genotyping. In a later genetic analysis, genome-wide SNP genotypes for about 55% of the roughly 700 donors were used, and that subset was treated as a discovery cohort. HLA typing included class I and class II loci at four-digit resolution. The research as a whole found: Some IMGT-functional V segments, including TRBV6-2 and TRBV6-3, could not be told apart with the 87-base-pair reads, so those segments were excluded. In both the original and validation cohorts, the classifier was reported to diagnose cytomegalovirus status with high specificity and sensitivity. A later genetic analysis reported fewer N-insertions in productive TCRs among donors in an Asian-associated ancestry cluster than the roughly 700-donor mean. A total of some 180 TCR beta chains were listed by the study as associated with cytomegalovirus. A group of highly shared sequence variants was considered likely to be a technical artifact of the sequencing pipeline. In a later analysis, several top co-occurrence clusters were reported to appear linked to parvovirus B19, influenza, CMV and Epstein-Barr virus. Most TCR sequences were seen in very few donors, while some public TCRs were found in many individuals. Compared with equally common non-associated chains, HLA-associated TCR beta chains in a later analysis were more clonally expanded and had lower generation probabilities. Because counts were too low, seventeen rarely observed V segments, including chromosome 9 orphons, were excluded from the earlier analysis of fewer than 650 of the donors. In a later analysis, the rate of TCR association differed among HLA loci, with DRB1 alleles having the most associated TCRs and HLA-C alleles having the fewest. Immune exposure information for the cohort was limited to CMV serostatus. A later analysis found that most CMV-associated TCR beta chains appeared HLA-restricted, with HLA associations seemingly driven largely by CMV exposure. Specific HLA alleles were associated with 15,000 to 20,000 TCR beta sequences at a false discovery rate of 0.05 in a later analysis. This cohort had only TCR beta chains sequenced, and the lack of alpha or paired-chain data limited which features could be detected. Three of the identified cytomegalovirus-associated TCR beta chains were confirmed in vitro to be specific for cytomegalovirus antigens. Sequencing depth was assumed to be roughly uniform across donors in the presence/absence analyses, though that assumption may not hold. Linkage disequilibrium might explain the correlated functional status among segregating V segments, but an unknown experimental factor could not be excluded. In an earlier analysis of about 540 of the donors, most TCR beta V segments were observed in productive rearrangements about 87% or about 30% of the time, broadly matching IMGT annotations. V-gene and J-gene trimming of TCR beta chains was associated with a missense DCLRE1C variant in a later genetic analysis, and the association was replicated in an independent cohort. According to the authors, the approach could potentially be generalized to other disease states and immunological phenotypes. Because HLA typing was unavailable for some donors at each locus, only the typed subset was used in association tests. A further reported finding was that TCR beta sequences accurately predicted the HLA-A and HLA-B alleles for most subjects in the first cohort. Assigning TCR associations to individual alleles was difficult when HLA alleles, especially DR and DQ, strongly co-occurred.

Including cysteine and phenylalanine, the CDR3 has 13 amino acids. Left in the record is the CDR3 DNA by itself, 39 bases read in frame from the first base. CDR1 and CDR2 were assigned from the germline V gene (reference sequence) as SGHNT and YYREEE. V has 5 bases trimmed and J has 3 bases trimmed; junction bases matching no gene number 4. The method behind the library was the immunoSEQ multiplex PCR assay. For the multiplex PCR, a mixture combining 60 forward primers for TCR Vbeta segments and 13 reverse primers for TCR Jbeta segments was used. The CDR3 region of rearranged TCR beta genes was amplified from genomic DNA with a multiplex PCR assay. Amplified TCR beta libraries were sequenced as 87-base-pair reads on the Illumina HiSeq System. The study's own analysis went as follows. Across the 500 to 700 repertoires, a later analysis counted 80 million or so unique TCR beta chains, some 11 million of which were shared by at least two donors. Raw reads were error-corrected and collapsed into unique sequences by a nearest-neighbor algorithm in which closely related sequences were merged to remove PCR and sequencing errors. CDR3 sequences were aligned to IMGT reference sequences to assign V, D and J gene segments. Each retained sequence needed at least a six-nucleotide match to both a V gene segment and a J gene segment. Rearrangements were classified as productive when the CDR3 lacked stop codons and remained in frame with V and J, and all other rearrangements were classified as non-productive. CDR3 was defined by IMGT convention, running from the second conserved V-encoded cysteine to the conserved J-encoded phenylalanine. The earlier analysis of about 590 of the donors excluded sequences that lacked an unambiguous match to a single V gene segment. An earlier analysis of 500 to 700 of the donors classified V segments as functional when productive rearrangements were above 56.7% and as segregating when the standard deviation between donors was above 5%. To diagnose cytomegalovirus status from the catalog of TCR beta chain sequences, a statistical classification framework was built. A later analysis assigned V and J genes by comparing TCR nucleotide sequences with IMGT/GENE-DB human TR gene sequences. Using the TCRdist pipeline, a later analysis assigned CDR3 sequences along with most-parsimonious VDJ recombination scenarios. In a later analysis, each TCR beta chain was defined by its CDR3 amino acid sequence together with its V-gene family, and reads lacking a unique V-gene family were excluded. In a later analysis, 450 to 600 highly shared, low-generation-probability nucleotide sequences were removed to address suspected cross-contamination and a sequencing artifact. In a later analysis, a clonal expansion index was calculated for each public chain from normalized within-repertoire ranks of inferred template counts. In a later analysis, generation probabilities were computed with a VDJ recombination model fitted to out-of-frame rearrangements, and the resulting probabilities were checked against IGoR. In a later analysis, TCR-TCR, TCR-HLA and TCR-CMV co-occurrence was scored with hypergeometric tests, and a repertoire-size bias correction was applied to TCR pairs. False discovery rates were estimated in a later analysis by permuting HLA or CMV assignments 20 times. A later analysis grouped co-occurring TCRs with DBSCAN, adding TCRdist sequence similarity when clustering within HLA-allele-positive subsets. For co-occurrence clustering, repertoires with fewer than 30,000 or more than 120,000 public chains were excluded, along with a handful of repertoires with anomalous nucleotide sharing. TCRdb holds this immuneACCESS table with in-frame rearrangements only. Some clones are missing; in checked studies, unresolved V genes explain under half, and the rest has no known cause. V and J calls plus clone size are reproduced from that table; the DNA served to infer D and trimming. The sample table holds approximately 97,000 clones, of which 55% to 80% were seen once. The top ten hold around 5% of the sample.

Sequencing was performed on PBMCs. The clonotype originates from a human donor in good health. The rearrangement combines TRBV5-4 with TRBJ2-5; TRBD1 matches 7 bases in the middle. The DNA sequence is given as TGTGCCAGCAGAACCGGACAGGAAGAGACCCAGTACTTC. Its coded protein is CASRTGQEETQYF.